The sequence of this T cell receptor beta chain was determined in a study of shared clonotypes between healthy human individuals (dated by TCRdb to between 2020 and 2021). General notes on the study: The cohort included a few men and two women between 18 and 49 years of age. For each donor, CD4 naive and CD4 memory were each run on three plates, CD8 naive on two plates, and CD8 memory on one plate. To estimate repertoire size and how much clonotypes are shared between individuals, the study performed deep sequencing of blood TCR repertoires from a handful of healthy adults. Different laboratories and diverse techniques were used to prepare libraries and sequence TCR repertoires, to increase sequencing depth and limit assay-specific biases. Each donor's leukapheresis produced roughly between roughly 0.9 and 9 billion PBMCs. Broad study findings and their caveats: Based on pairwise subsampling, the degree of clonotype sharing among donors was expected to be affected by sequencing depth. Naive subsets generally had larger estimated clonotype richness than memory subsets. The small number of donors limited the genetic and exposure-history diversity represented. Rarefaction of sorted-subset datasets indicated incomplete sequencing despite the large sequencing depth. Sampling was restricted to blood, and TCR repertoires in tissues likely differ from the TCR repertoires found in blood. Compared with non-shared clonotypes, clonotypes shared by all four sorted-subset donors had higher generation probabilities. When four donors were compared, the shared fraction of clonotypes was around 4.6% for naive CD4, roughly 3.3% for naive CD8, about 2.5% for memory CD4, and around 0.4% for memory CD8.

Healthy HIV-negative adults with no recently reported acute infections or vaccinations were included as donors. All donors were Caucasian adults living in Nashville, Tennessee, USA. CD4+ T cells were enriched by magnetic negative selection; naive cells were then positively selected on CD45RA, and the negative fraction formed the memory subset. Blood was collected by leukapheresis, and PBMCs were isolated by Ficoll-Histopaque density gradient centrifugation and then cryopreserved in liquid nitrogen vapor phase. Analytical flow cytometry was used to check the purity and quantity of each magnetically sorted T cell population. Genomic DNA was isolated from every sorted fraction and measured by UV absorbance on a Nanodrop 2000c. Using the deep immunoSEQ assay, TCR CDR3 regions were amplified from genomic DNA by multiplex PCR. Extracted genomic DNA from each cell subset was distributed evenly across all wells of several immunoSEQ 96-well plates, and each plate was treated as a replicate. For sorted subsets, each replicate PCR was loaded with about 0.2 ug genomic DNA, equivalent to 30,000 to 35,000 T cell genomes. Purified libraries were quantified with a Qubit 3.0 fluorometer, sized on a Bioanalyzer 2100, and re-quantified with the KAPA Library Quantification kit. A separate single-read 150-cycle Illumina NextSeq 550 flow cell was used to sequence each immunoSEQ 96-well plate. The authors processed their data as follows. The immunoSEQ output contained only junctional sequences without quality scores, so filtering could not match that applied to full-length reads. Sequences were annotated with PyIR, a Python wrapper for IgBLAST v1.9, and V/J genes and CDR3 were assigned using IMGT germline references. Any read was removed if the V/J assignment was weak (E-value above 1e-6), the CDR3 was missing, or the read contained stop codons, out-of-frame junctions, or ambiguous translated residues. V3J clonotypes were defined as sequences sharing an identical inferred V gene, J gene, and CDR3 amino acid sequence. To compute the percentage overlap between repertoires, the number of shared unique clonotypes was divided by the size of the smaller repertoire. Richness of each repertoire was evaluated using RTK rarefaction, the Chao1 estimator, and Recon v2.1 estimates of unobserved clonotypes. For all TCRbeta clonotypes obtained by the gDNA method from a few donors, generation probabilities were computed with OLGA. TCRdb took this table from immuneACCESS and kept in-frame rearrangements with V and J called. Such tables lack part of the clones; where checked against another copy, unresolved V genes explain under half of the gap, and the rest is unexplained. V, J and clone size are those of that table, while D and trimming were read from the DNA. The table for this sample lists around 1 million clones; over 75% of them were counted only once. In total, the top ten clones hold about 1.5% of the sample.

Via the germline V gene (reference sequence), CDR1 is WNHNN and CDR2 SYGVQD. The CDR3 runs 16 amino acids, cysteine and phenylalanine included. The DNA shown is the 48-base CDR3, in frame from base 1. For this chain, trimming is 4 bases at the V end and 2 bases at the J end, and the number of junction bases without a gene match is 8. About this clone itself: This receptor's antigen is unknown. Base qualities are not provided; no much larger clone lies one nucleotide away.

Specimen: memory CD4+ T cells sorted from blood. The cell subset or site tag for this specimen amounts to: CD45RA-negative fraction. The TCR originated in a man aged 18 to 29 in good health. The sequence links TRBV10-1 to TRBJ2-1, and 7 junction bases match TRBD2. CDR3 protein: CASSGSREYAYNEQFF. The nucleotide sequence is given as TGCGCCAGCAGTGGGTCGCGGGAGTATGCCTACAATGAGCAGTTCTTC.